The rows below give T cell receptor beta chains drawn from one sample of a study of OX40 agonist ivuxolimab in advanced cancers. The method was immunoSEQ multiplex PCR; TCRdb's version includes in-frame clones alone and lacks a portion of them. This table holds 55,000 to 75,000 clones, around 80% found once. The sample consisted of CD4+ or CD8+ T cells sorted from blood, taken in a trial of the OX40 agonist ivuxolimab. The receptors stem from an adult with an advanced solid tumor such as melanoma, head and neck, liver or kidney cancer. The CDR3 runs from the conserved cysteine through the conserved F or W. D genes are given only for firm matches. Size is stated for part of the rows, as once, few or many counts, or as a class when the clone is expanded.

CDR3 length	J gene	D gene	clone size	V gene	CDR3 protein	CDR3 DNA
15	TRBJ2-7	NA	once	TRBV5-6	CASSSASRKAYEQYF	TGTGCCAGCAGCTCCGCCAGCAGGAAAGCCTACGAGCAGTACTTC
15	TRBJ1-4	NA	NA	TRBV15	CATGEGWEGNEKLFF	TGTGCCACCGGGGAAGGGTGGGAGGGTAATGAAAAACTGTTTTTT
14	TRBJ2-3	TRBD2	NA	TRBV2	CASSGRPGGDTQYF	TGTGCCAGCAGTGGACGGCCGGGAGGAGATACGCAGTATTTT
13	TRBJ2-7	TRBD2	NA	TRBV30	CAWSRLATYEQYF	TGTGCCTGGAGCCGACTAGCGACCTACGAGCAGTACTTC
13	TRBJ1-1	NA	NA	TRBV29-1	CSVGGSMNTEAFF	TGCAGCGTAGGCGGATCCATGAACACTGAAGCTTTCTTT
16	TRBJ1-2	NA	once	TRBV5-1	CASSLEVAVANYGYTF	TGCGCCAGCAGCTTGGAAGTCGCCGTCGCGAACTATGGCTACACCTTC
13	TRBJ2-7	TRBD1	NA	TRBV7-6	CASSRGQGNEQYF	TGTGCCAGCAGCCGGGGACAGGGGAACGAGCAGTACTTC
16	TRBJ1-5	NA	NA	TRBV2	CASSESFRQDQWPQHF	TGTGCCAGCAGTGAAAGTTTCCGGCAGGATCAGTGGCCCCAGCATTTT
13	TRBJ2-7	NA	NA	TRBV5-1	CASSLGAGNEQYF	TGCGCCAGCAGCTTGGGGGCGGGGAACGAGCAGTACTTC
14	TRBJ2-5	NA	NA	TRBV11-2	CASSLRRGAETQYF	TGTGCCAGCAGCCTACGTCGGGGGGCAGAGACCCAGTACTTC
16	TRBJ1-2	TRBD1	NA	TRBV29-1	CSVAREPGTGGGGYTF	TGCAGCGTTGCCCGAGAACCCGGGACAGGGGGCGGCGGCTACACCTTC
16	TRBJ2-1	NA	NA	TRBV21-1	CASSAQGLESYNEQFF	TGTGCCAGCAGCGCACAGGGGTTGGAGTCCTACAATGAGCAGTTCTTC
15	TRBJ2-3	TRBD2	NA	TRBV9	CASSASGGISDTQYF	TGTGCCAGCAGCGCTAGCGGGGGGATCTCAGATACGCAGTATTTT
18	TRBJ2-4	TRBD1	once	TRBV5-1	CASSLGGQISVSKNIQYF	TGCGCCAGCAGCTTGGGGGGACAGATATCAGTAAGCAAAAACATTCAGTACTTC